The 27 T cell receptor beta chains listed next were all sequenced from one sample in a study of early T cells in non-severe SARS-CoV-2 infection. TCRdb fed the 5' RACE reads into MiXCR, producing one record per CDR3 protein. The table has roughly 75,000 distinct CDR3 sequences, about 11% seen once. Sequencing was done on a sample of whole blood. The receptors shown here come from an adult who was a healthcare worker with PCR-confirmed SARS-CoV-2 infection or an uninfected control (not recorded which).

This clonotype was counted a few times. This CDR3 reads CSASLPQGNNSPLHF. In DNA form, the CDR3 reads TGCAGTGCTAGTCTCCCACAGGGTAACAATTCACCCCTCCACTTT. This chain joins TRBV20-1 and TRBJ1-6; the D gene is possibly TRBD1 (6 bases). There are 15 residues in the CDR3. Germline V CDR1 and CDR2: DFQATT, SNEGSKA (reference sequence). Between the trimmed V and J ends, which lost 3 bases and 7 bases, there was a span of 16 bases.

This clonotype was found many times. The V and J genes are TRBV24-1 and TRBJ1-5; weak D call: TRBD1 (5 bases). Trimming took off 0 bases at V and 1 base at J, with 18 bases between the two ends. Germline CDR1 and CDR2: KGHDR and SFDVKD. This CDR3 is 19 amino acids long. Written as DNA, the CDR3 is TGTGCCACCAGTGATTTGTCCAGTTGGGGGGGTAGGAGCAATCAGCCCCAGCATTTT. Protein sequence: CATSDLSSWGGRSNQPQHF.

This clonotype was detected ten times or more. V usage is TRBV25-1 and J usage is TRBJ1-2, with TRBD1 identical over 9 bases. Germline lookup yields CDR1 MGHDK and CDR2 SYGVNS. V lost 2 bases to trimming and J lost 7 bases; unmatched junction nucleotides: 8. The CDR3 has 15 amino acids. This CDR3 is CASSELGQGRVGYTF. In DNA form, the CDR3 reads TGTGCCAGCAGTGAACTCGGACAGGGGAGGGTTGGCTACACCTTC.

This clonotype was recorded many times. The CDR3 bases are TGTGCCAGCAGTCTACAGGGTGCCGGGGAGCTGTTTTTT. Its translation is CASSLQGAGELFF. The chain is built from TRBV12-3 or TRBV12-4 and TRBJ2-2, with TRBD1 as a possible D gene (6 bases). This CDR3 is built from 13 residues. V was clipped by 5 bases and J by 6 bases, with 10 bases between them.

The chain is built from TRBV13 and TRBJ2-5, with 10 bases lining up with TRBD2. Germline V lookup: CDR1 PRHDT, CDR2 FYEKMQ (reference sequence). Unmatched junction bases numbered 9, after V lost 6 bases and J lost 2 bases. The CDR3 has 16 residues. In DNA form, the CDR3 reads TGTGCCAGCAGTTTCCTAGCGGGGGCCCAACAAGAGACCCAGTACTTC. Amino acids: CASSFLAGAQQETQYF.

This clonotype came up many times. The V gene is TRBV20-1, the J gene TRBJ1-5; D may be TRBD1 (5 bases). Between the trimmed V and J ends, which lost 3 bases and 3 bases, there was a span of 15 bases. The CDR3 totals 15 residues. Per the germline V gene, CDR1 is DFQATT and CDR2 is SNEGSKA (reference sequence). The chain's CDR3 is CSARTGTSLNQPQHF. The CDR3 DNA reads TGCAGTGCTAGGACGGGGACCTCACTCAATCAGCCCCAGCATTTT.

This clonotype occurred many times. The rearrangement uses TRBV12-3 or TRBV12-4 and TRBJ1-1, with 7 bases matching TRBD1. Trimming cost V 4 bases and J 3 bases; bases outside gene matches: 5. This CDR3 contains 14 residues. CDR3 in DNA: TGTGCCAGCAGTTCAAGACAGGGAGACACTGAAGCTTTCTTT. Translating gives CASSSRQGDTEAFF.

This clonotype was seen ten or more times. The chain joins TRBV4-2 to TRBJ1-4, with TRBD1 identical over 7 bases. Germline V gives CDR1 LGHNA, CDR2 YNFKEQ. CDR3 length equals 16 residues. Losses at the gene ends were 3 bases for V and 4 bases for J; bases not matched to a gene: 8. The CDR3 sequence: CASSQTPGQHNEKLFF. CDR3 in DNA: TGTGCCAGCAGCCAGACACCGGGACAGCATAATGAAAAACTGTTTTTT.

This clonotype was counted at least ten times. The V and J genes are TRBV2 and TRBJ2-2; D is unresolved. The CDR3 contains 11 residues. CDR1 and CDR2 from the germline V gene are SNHLY and FYNNEI. With 7 bases removed from V and 8 bases from J, the gap between germline ends came to 8 bases. The CDR3, as DNA: TGTGCCAGCATGGTATTTGGGGAGCTGTTTTTT. Its translation is CASMVFGELFF.

This sequence joins TRBV5-6 and TRBJ1-5; the match to TRBD1 covers 12 bases. Looked up from germline, CDR1 is SGHDT and CDR2 is YYEEEE. V shed 4 bases and J 1 base; nucleotides not matched to a gene: 3. There are 16 residues in the CDR3. The CDR3 sequence is CASSRDRGLSNQPQHF. The CDR3 nucleotides read TGTGCCAGCAGCCGGGACAGGGGGCTGAGCAATCAGCCCCAGCATTTT.

This clonotype appeared a few times. The V gene is TRBV6-1, the J gene TRBJ1-2; 7 positions agree with TRBD1. The CDR3 is 12 residues long. The V gene end was trimmed by 6 bases and the J gene end by 7 bases; junction bases not matched to a gene: 5. Germline CDR1 is MNHNS and CDR2 is SASEGT. CDR3: CASRTTGPGYTF. CDR3 coding DNA: TGTGCCAGCAGAACGACAGGGCCTGGCTACACCTTC.

This clonotype was counted many times. J is TRBJ2-1 and V is TRBV7-9; TRBD2 agrees at 16 bases. The CDR3 length is 18 residues. J was trimmed by 3 bases and V by 5 bases; bases with no gene match: 7. The germline CDR1 and CDR2 sequences are SEHNR and FQNEAQ (reference sequence). The DNA for the CDR3 is TGTGCCAGCAGCCCCGGGACTAGCGGGGGGGGCCTCTACAATGAGCAGTTCTTC. This gives the protein CASSPGTSGGGLYNEQFF.

This clonotype was seen many times. The chain joins TRBV6-1 to TRBJ2-7; D possibly corresponds to TRBD2 (6 bases). The length of the CDR3 is 13 residues. V lost 4 bases, J lost 3 bases, and 10 bases lay in between. Per the germline V gene, CDR1 is MNHNS and CDR2 is SASEGT. The CDR3, as DNA: TGTGCCAGCAGTGTGGCGGGGAGCTACGAGCAGTACTTC. Residues: CASSVAGSYEQYF.

At least ten counts were recorded for this clonotype. This sequence joins TRBV6-4 and TRBJ2-3; TRBD2 matches 10 bases. The CDR3 contains 15 residues. With V trimmed by 6 bases and J by 4 bases, 7 bases remained unmatched. Per germline, CDR1 MRHNA and CDR2 SNTAGT. CDR3 residues: CASRSGGAEADTQYF. The DNA for the CDR3 is TGTGCCAGCAGAAGCGGGGGGGCCGAGGCAGATACGCAGTATTTT.

The genes are TRBV2 and TRBJ1-1; no clear D gene. The V end lost 6 bases, the J end lost 1 base, and 3 bases lay between the germline ends. Germline V gives CDR1 SNHLY, CDR2 FYNNEI. This CDR3 spans 11 amino acids. This CDR3 reads CASRRNTEAFF. The CDR3 DNA reads TGTGCCAGCAGACGGAACACTGAAGCTTTCTTT.

CDR3 protein: CASSFHRGAGEQYF. The CDR3 DNA is TGTGCCAGCAGCTTTCACAGGGGCGCAGGGGAGCAGTACTTC. The V call is TRBV5-8, the J call TRBJ2-7; 7 bases line up with TRBD1. The V gene's germline CDR1 is SGHTS and CDR2 YDEGEE. The CDR3 sequence is 14 residues long. With V trimmed by 2 bases and J by 7 bases, 9 bases remained unmatched. Complete variable domain (other parts from reference TRBV5-8 and TRBJ2-7): EAGVTQSPTHLIKTRGQQATLRCSPISGHTSVYWYQQALGLGLQFLLWYDEGEERNRGNFPPRFSGRQFPNYSSELNVNALELEDSALYLCASSFHRGAGEQYFGPGTRLTVT.

The rearrangement links TRBV9 to TRBJ2-5; D is unresolved. Germline V lookup: CDR1 SGDLS, CDR2 YYNGEE. The CDR3 loop spans 13 amino acids. The V end lost 2 bases, the J end lost 4 bases, and 9 bases lay between the germline ends. The CDR3 loop is CASSVTVLETQYF. DNA of the CDR3: TGTGCCAGCAGCGTGACTGTGCTAGAGACCCAGTACTTC.

This clonotype was observed a handful of times. The chain links TRBV7-6 to TRBJ2-1, with TRBD2 as a possible D gene (6 bases). CDR3 length equals 17 residues. Between the trimmed V and J ends, which lost 3 bases and 7 bases, there was a span of 22 bases. CDR1 is SGHVS, CDR2 FNYEAQ, per germline. CDR3 nucleotides: TGTGCCAGCAGCTTCGCTACCTTTCCTGGGAGCGGGAATGAGCAGTTCTTC. This translates into CASSFATFPGSGNEQFF.

This clonotype has at least ten counts. This sequence joins TRBV2 and TRBJ2-1, with D maybe TRBD1 (5 bases). This CDR3 spans 13 amino acids. V was shortened by 4 bases and J by 4 bases, with 8 bases between the two germline ends. Germline V gene sequence: CDR1 SNHLY, CDR2 FYNNEI. CDR3 in amino acids: CASSAREYNEQFF. Here the CDR3 DNA reads TGTGCCAGCAGTGCCAGGGAATACAATGAGCAGTTCTTC. The variable domain in full, with the rest retrieved from reference TRBV2 and TRBJ2-1, is EPEVTQTPSHQVTQMGQEVILRCVPISNHLYFYWYRQILGQKVEFLVSFYNNEISEKSEIFDDQFSVERPDGSNFTLKIRSTKLEDSAMYFCASSAREYNEQFFGPGTRLTVL.

This clonotype came up many times. The chain links TRBV20-1 to TRBJ2-7, with a tentative D call TRBD2 (5 bases). The CDR3 covers 14 residues. The ends were cut back, 0 bases at V and 0 bases at J, with 9 bases in the middle. Germline V gives CDR1 DFQATT, CDR2 SNEGSKA (reference sequence). CDR3 nucleotides: TGCAGTGCTAGAGATCATGGGAGCTCCTACGAGCAGTACTTC. Its protein product is CSARDHGSSYEQYF.

Of note for this clonotype: A much larger clone differs by one base, so this may be a read error. V gene TRBV7-9 combines with J gene TRBJ1-1; no clear D. CDR3 length equals 13 residues. Per germline, CDR1 SEHNR and CDR2 FQNEAQ (reference sequence). This CDR3 is CASSERTYTVAFF. In DNA form, the CDR3 reads TGTGCCAGCAGCGAACGGACTTACACTGTAGCTTTCTTT.

This clonotype was picked up one time. A much larger clone differs from this one at a single base, so this may be a read error. J is TRBJ2-3 and V is TRBV29-1; 7 bases match TRBD1. The CDR3 has 13 residues. The germline V gene has CDR1 SQVTM and CDR2 ANQGSEA. In DNA form, the CDR3 reads TGCAGCGCGGAGACAGGGATCAAAGATACGCAGAATTTT. Amino acids: CSAETGIKDTQNF.

The rearrangement uses TRBV7-2 and TRBJ2-1; 11 bases agree with TRBD1. The CDR3 is 16 amino acids. Germline CDR1 reads SGHTA; CDR2 reads FQGNSA. Unmatched junction bases numbered 8, after V lost 2 bases and J lost 8 bases. The CDR3 loop reads CASSLYRRTGGDEQFF. The CDR3 DNA is TGTGCCAGCAGCTTATATCGGAGGACAGGGGGCGATGAGCAGTTCTTC.

The table lists this clonotype with a few counts. The V and J genes are TRBV7-2 and TRBJ1-2; TRBD1 is a possible D gene (5 bases). V lost 11 bases and J lost 1, with 11 bases in between. The CDR3 covers 12 residues. The V gene's germline CDR1 is SGHTA and CDR2 FQGNSA. The chain's CDR3 is CAGGSSNYGYTF. The CDR3 nucleotides read TGTGCCGGGGGGAGCAGTAACTATGGCTACACCTTC.

The table lists this clonotype with a few counts. The rearrangement uses TRBV12-3 or TRBV12-4 and TRBJ2-2, with 9 bases fitting TRBD1. The CDR3 has 15 residues. J lost 8 bases, V lost 3 bases, and 7 bases had no gene match. Written as DNA, the CDR3 is TGTGCCAGCAGTTTTCCCGGACAGGGGATGGGGGAGCTGTTTTTT. It translates to CASSFPGQGMGELFF.

Ten or more counts support this clonotype. V is TRBV6-5 and J is TRBJ2-7; perhaps TRBD2 as D (5 bases). Germline V gives CDR1 MNHEY, CDR2 SVGAGI. The CDR3 has 14 amino acids. The ends were cut back, 3 bases at V and 7 bases at J, with 16 bases in the middle. The CDR3 sequence is CASSYSRKGEEQYF. In nucleotides, the CDR3 is TGTGCCAGCAGTTATAGTCGGAAGGGAGAGGAGCAGTACTTC.

This clonotype has at least ten counts. The chain joins TRBV6-2 or TRBV6-3 to TRBJ1-1, with D possibly being TRBD1 (5 bases). V gave up 4 bases and J gave up 0 bases, with 9 bases separating them. Germline CDR1 and CDR2: MNHEY and SVGEGT. CDR3 length equals 14 residues. CDR3 DNA sequence: TGTGCCAGCAGTTCGGGACTGATGAACACTGAAGCTTTCTTT. Its protein product is CASSSGLMNTEAFF.